This paragraph reports one T cell receptor beta chain. These data are taken from a study of blood T cell repertoires in COVID-19. The overall study: In each case, the material was cDNA or gDNA derived from T cells, B-cell-depleted T cells, or PBMCs.

Participants, about 18 to 90 years old, spanned about two dozen US areas. The CDR3 has 15 residues. The germline V gene has CDR1 MDHEN and CDR2 SYDVKM. V lost 4 bases and J lost 2; bases outside the gene matches: 4. The repertoire was sequenced with immunoSEQ multiplex PCR; TCRdb's copy has only in-frame clones and lacks some. The top ten clones hold 8.5% to 10% of a sample with over 250,000 clones, roughly 86% of them seen once. Material for sequencing was PBMCs or T cells enriched from blood (not recorded which). The genes are TRBV28 and TRBJ1-5, with TRBD1 identical over 8 bases. This TCR was recovered from a young woman who had recovered from COVID-19. CDR3 loop: CASSSRGLGNQPQHF. CDR3 nucleotides: TGTGCCAGCAGTTCCAGGGGGCTTGGCAATCAGCCCCAGCATTTT. The entire variable domain, with the rest obtained from reference TRBV28 and TRBJ1-5, is as follows: DVKVTQSSRYLVKRTGEKVFLECVQDMDHENMFWYRQDPGLGLRLIYFSYDVKMKEKGDIPEGYSVSREKKERFSLILESASTNQTSMYLCASSSRGLGNQPQHFGDGTRLSIL.